This T cell receptor (beta chain) was sequenced in a study of low-dose radiotherapy and immunotherapy resistance in tumors (dated by TCRdb to the early 2020s). Study-wide context: In Cohort 1, 0.5 Gy per fraction was delivered every 2 weeks, and a total PTV dose of 6.5 Gy was prescribed. The translational analysis covered eight patients: three from the first dose cohort and the first five from the second dose cohort. Patients were given nivolumab as a 240 mg flat dose every two weeks and ipilimumab at 1 mg/kg every six weeks, with both drugs delivered intravenously. Intravenous cyclophosphamide at 200 mg/m2 was administered every two weeks, one day ahead of each radiation and immunotherapy administration. Starting on cycle 1 day 1, patients took 300 mg of aspirin by mouth once a day for four cycles. The trial did not randomize participants into treatment groups. Cohort 2 received 1 Gy per fraction every two weeks, with a total of 13 Gy over 26 weeks.

This clonotype was seen at least ten times. Its antigen is currently not known. No qualities accompany the bases; no much larger clone lies one base away. The meaning of the sample's time point label: before trial treatment. The donors came from RACIN, which was a single-arm phase I dose-escalation trial that paired nivolumab and ipilimumab with aspirin, low-dose cyclophosphamide and low-dose radiotherapy. Eligible patients had advanced, TIL-negative solid tumors. A distance of 13 bases separates the germline ends of V and J, which lose 6 bases and 10 bases respectively. There are 11 amino acids in the CDR3, from cysteine to phenylalanine inclusive. Here the CDR3 DNA is all that survives: 33 bases in frame from base 1. The germline V gene yields SQVTM for CDR1 and ANQGSEA for CDR2. Sequencing was performed on an Illumina HiSeq 2500. First-strand cDNA was synthesized with Superscript III and a set of TRAV- and TRBV-specific primers, covering both TCRalpha and TCRbeta chains. TCRs were amplified for 20 PCR cycles with Phusion, using a constant-region primer paired with the adapter attached to the V primers. Isolated mRNA was amplified with the MessageAmp II aRNA Amplification Kit, using an approximately 17-hour in vitro transcription at 37°C. The Dynabeads mRNA DIRECT Purification Kit was used to isolate mRNA for TCR sequencing. Indexed Illumina adapters were added in a second Phusion PCR of 25 cycles, after which AMPure XP beads were used to purify the products. Concerning the study's data processing: Custom Perl scripts were used to pool TCR sequences that encoded the same protein, to remove out-of-frame sequences, and to calculate the abundance of each clonotype. Any TCR sequence supported by only a single read was excluded from analysis. The metrics used to describe the repertoires included Shannon entropy, Gini index, clonality, richness, and the frequency of TCRs shared between repertoires. TCRdb reran the public reads through fastp at Q25 and MiXCR, keeping productive beta chains. For every CDR3 protein sequence, its rows merge into one entry that carries the most common genes and DNA. These V and J calls rely on TCRdb rather than the paper's analysis. This sample holds 55,000 to 65,000 distinct CDR3 sequences; about 25% were observed only once. Jointly, the top ten make up roughly 7% of the sample.

This sample comprised PBMCs, obtained before treatment. This receptor was taken from a male donor with rectosigmoid adenocarcinoma. The V gene is TRBV29-1 and the J gene is TRBJ2-1; TRBD2 could be the D gene, as 5 bases match. The DNA reads as follows: TGCAGCGTGGCGCCTACGGGGGAGCAGTTCTTC. It encodes CSVAPTGEQFF.